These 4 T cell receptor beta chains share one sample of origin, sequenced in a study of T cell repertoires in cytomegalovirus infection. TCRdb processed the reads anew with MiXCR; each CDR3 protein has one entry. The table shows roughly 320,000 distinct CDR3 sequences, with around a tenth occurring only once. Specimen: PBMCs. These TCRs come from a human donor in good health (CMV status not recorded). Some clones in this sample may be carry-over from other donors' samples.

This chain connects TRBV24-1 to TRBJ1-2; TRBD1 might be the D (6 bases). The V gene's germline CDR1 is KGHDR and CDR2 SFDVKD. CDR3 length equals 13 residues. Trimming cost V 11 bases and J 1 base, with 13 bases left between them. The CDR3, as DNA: TGTGCCATAGGACAGCCTAATAACTATGGCTACACCTTC. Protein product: CAIGQPNNYGYTF.

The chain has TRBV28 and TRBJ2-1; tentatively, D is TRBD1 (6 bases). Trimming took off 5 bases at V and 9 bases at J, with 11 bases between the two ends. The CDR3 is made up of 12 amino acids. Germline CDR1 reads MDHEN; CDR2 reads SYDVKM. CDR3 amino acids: CASSPWGLEQFF. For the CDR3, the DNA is TGTGCCAGCAGTCCATGGGGGCTTGAGCAGTTCTTC.

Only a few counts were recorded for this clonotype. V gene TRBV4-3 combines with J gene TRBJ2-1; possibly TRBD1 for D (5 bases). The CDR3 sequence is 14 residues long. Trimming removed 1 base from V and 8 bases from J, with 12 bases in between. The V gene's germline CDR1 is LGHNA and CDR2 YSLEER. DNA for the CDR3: TGCGCCAGCAGCCAAGTCAGGTGGGGCGATGAGCAGTTCTTC. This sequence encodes CASSQVRWGDEQFF.

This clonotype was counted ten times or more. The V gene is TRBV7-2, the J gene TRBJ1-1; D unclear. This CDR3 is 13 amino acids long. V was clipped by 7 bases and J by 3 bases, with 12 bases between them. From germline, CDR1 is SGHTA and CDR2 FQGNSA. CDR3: CASILEVDTEAFF. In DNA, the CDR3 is TGTGCCAGCATCTTGGAGGTTGACACTGAAGCTTTCTTT.